Listed below are T cell receptor beta chains from one sample, sequenced in a study of OX40 agonist ivuxolimab in advanced cancers. Some clones are missing from TCRdb's copy, which holds only in-frame ones; the method was immunoSEQ multiplex PCR. The sample holds some 70,000 clones; about 88% are singletons and the top ten take about 1%. The material was CD4+ or CD8+ T cells sorted from blood, obtained in a trial of the OX40 agonist ivuxolimab. The receptor source for this set is an adult with an advanced solid tumor such as melanoma, head and neck, liver or kidney cancer. Both conserved end residues are part of each CDR3.

v_call	j_call	cdr3_aa
TRBV7-9	TRBJ2-3	CASRLAEHINLPDTQYF
TRBV10-3	TRBJ2-1	CAIRRDLSGGYNEQFF
TRBV11-2	TRBJ2-3	CASSSSGGPTDTQYF
TRBV9	TRBJ2-7	CASSSTPVPSYEQYF
TRBV7-2	TRBJ2-5	CASSLTSGGAQETQYF
TRBV18	TRBJ1-5	CASSPPRDRGNQPQHF
TRBV11-3	TRBJ2-3	CASSLGPDSTQYF
TRBV28	TRBJ1-1	CASTAGQGRSAFF
TRBV28	TRBJ1-4	CASSFLAGGGNEKLFF
TRBV5-6	TRBJ2-5	CASSLVADQETQYF
TRBV7-3	TRBJ1-6	CASSLRGDRGFSPLHF
TRBV6-1	TRBJ1-2	CASSGLWGVEGYTF
TRBV6-6	TRBJ1-3	CASSYSGRENGNTIYF
TRBV5-6	TRBJ2-3	CASSLSRLARSQYF
TRBV7-9	TRBJ1-2	CASSPLGAGYTF
TRBV5-1	TRBJ2-7	CASSLDGGEQYF
TRBV11-2	TRBJ2-2	CASRPTGGRTGELFF
TRBV7-2	TRBJ2-2	CASSLVGLAGNTGELFF
TRBV7-3	TRBJ2-7	CASSLSPGSPYEQYF
TRBV5-1	TRBJ2-7	CASRPPPGNEQYF
TRBV14	TRBJ2-1	CASSRYWTSGREELRNNEQFF
TRBV27	TRBJ2-3	CASSLRGTGVGVSGLLMADTQYF
TRBV6-5	TRBJ1-2	CASSYSSTGPGYTF
TRBV5-1	TRBJ1-2	CASSLADQGYTF
TRBV11-2	TRBJ1-5	CASSLDRGQPQHF
TRBV5-1	TRBJ2-7	CASSPLGQGLEQYF
TRBV25-1	TRBJ2-5	CASSDSPSRGQKETQYF
TRBV10-3	TRBJ1-1	CAISGGARNTEAFF
TRBV6-6	TRBJ2-5	CASSSGKTQYF
TRBV28	TRBJ2-2	CASSGPGQGTGELFF